This passage covers 23 T cell receptor beta chains from one sample sequenced in a study of T cells in Graves' hyperthyroidism and ophthalmopathy (dated by TCRdb to about 2019). Library preparation used multiplex PCR. Sequencing instrument: Illumina HiSeq 2000. Amplification of TCR beta CDR3 regions was carried out from RNA transcripts. For the first round of RT-PCR on the TCR CDR3, the HTBI primer set was used together with the Qiagen OneStep RT-PCR kit. TCRdb redid the processing of the public reads, applying fastp at Q25 and MiXCR, and retained in-frame beta chains. CDR3 protein sequences are deduplicated, and each keeps its most common genes and DNA. This sample is represented by 600,000 to 750,000 distinct CDR3 sequences; around 16% of them were singletons. Roughly a sixth of the sample is in the top ten clones. The sequencing sample was made of blood. All receptors come from a man aged 45-60 years with Graves' hyperthyroidism.

The count of this clonotype is one. At one end, the junction sequence differs from germline, possibly due to a read error. The J gene is TRBJ2-7, the V gene TRBV18; a possible D gene is TRBD2 (5 bases). CDR3 length equals 16 residues. Germline V lookup: CDR1 KGHSH, CDR2 LQKENI. CDR3 residues: CASPPPSLRGTYEQYF. CDR3 sequence (DNA): TGTGCCAGCCCACCACCTAGTCTACGGGGAACCTACGAGCAGTACTTC.

This clonotype came up many times. The CDR3 region has the DNA TGTGCCAGCACTGAGCGGGAACGCTCAGATACGCAGTATTTT. It encodes CASTERERSDTQYF. J is TRBJ2-3 and V is TRBV2, with 7 bases that match TRBD2. J was trimmed by 4 bases and V by 7 bases; bases with no gene match: 8. This CDR3 comprises 14 residues. Germline CDR1 reads SNHLY; CDR2 reads FYNNEI.

This clonotype showed up many times. The gene calls are TRBV18 and TRBJ2-5; 10 bases line up with TRBD2. The CDR3 is made up of 16 amino acids. V was pared by 3 bases and J by 2 bases, with 6 bases of the junction left unmatched. CDR1 and CDR2 (germline): KGHSH, LQKENI. The CDR3 DNA reads as TGTGCCAGCTCACCGAAACTAGCGGGAAATCAAGAGACCCAGTACTTC. Its translation is CASSPKLAGNQETQYF.

This clonotype was counted at least ten times. The chain uses TRBV20-1 and TRBJ2-7; weak D call: TRBD1 (6 bases). The V end was cut by 8 bases, the J end by 5 bases, with 25 bases between. CDR1 is DFQATT, CDR2 SNEGSKA, per germline (reference sequence). The CDR3 spans 15 residues. The CDR3 coding sequence is TGCAGTCTCCGGGGCCCCCTGACAGGTCCCGACGAGCAGTACTTC. Encoded protein: CSLRGPLTGPDEQYF.

Ten or more counts support this clonotype. The rearrangement links TRBV6-5 to TRBJ1-1; 9 bases line up with TRBD1. CDR1 is MNHEY and CDR2 is SVGAGI in the germline V gene. CDR3 length: 15 amino acids. Trimming removed 2 bases from V and 3 bases from J; junction bases left unmatched: 4. This CDR3 is CASSYATGGYTEAFF. The CDR3 bases are TGTGCCAGCAGTTACGCGACAGGGGGATACACTGAAGCTTTCTTT.

This clonotype was recorded a few times. The chain recombines TRBV12-3 or TRBV12-4 with TRBJ2-2; 8 bases match TRBD2. The CDR3 is 15 residues long. The junction had 8 bases not matched to a gene; V was cut back by 6 bases and J by 5 bases. The CDR3 DNA is TGTGCCAGCAGGGATGCGGCGGGAGGAACCGGGGAGCTGTTTTTT. Translating gives CASRDAAGGTGELFF.

The chain links TRBV15 to TRBJ1-1, with D perhaps TRBD1 (5 bases). From germline, CDR1 is LNHNV and CDR2 YYDKDF (reference sequence). The CDR3 contains 13 residues. Deletions cut 1 base from V and 11 bases from J, with 14 bases between. The CDR3 reads CATSRVRPEGAFF. In DNA, the CDR3 is TGTGCCACCAGCAGAGTTCGGCCCGAGGGGGCTTTCTTT.

This clonotype occurred many times. The chain is built from TRBV5-1 and TRBJ2-7; unclear D gene. The CDR3 spans 11 residues. CDR1 is SGHRS and CDR2 is YFSETQ in the germline V gene. The V end lost 0 bases, the J end lost 6 bases, and 4 bases lay between the germline ends. CDR3 in DNA: TGCGCCAGCAGCTTGGAGGGCGAGCAGTACTTC. The encoded protein is CASSLEGEQYF.

This clonotype was recorded many times. V and J are TRBV12-3 or TRBV12-4 and TRBJ2-2; TRBD1 agrees at 7 bases. The CDR3 covers 16 residues. V dropped 5 bases and J dropped 3; count of bases not matched to a gene: 9. The CDR3 loop is CASSRRQGWDTGELFF. The CDR3 bases are TGTGCCAGCAGTCGCCGACAGGGATGGGACACCGGGGAGCTGTTTTTT.

In its sample, this clonotype was seen a few times. The chain combines TRBV30 with TRBJ1-5; 12 positions agree with TRBD1. Germline values: CDR1 GTSNPN, CDR2 SVGIG (reference sequence). CDR3 length: 15 amino acids. Trimming took 2 bases from V and 6 from J; bases not matched to a gene: 5. CDR3 region: CAWSTGQGASQPQHF. CDR3 DNA sequence: TGTGCCTGGAGTACGGGACAGGGGGCCAGTCAGCCCCAGCATTTT.

This clonotype was seen a few times. Since a much larger clone is just one base distant, this may be a read error. J is TRBJ2-3 and V is TRBV12-3 or TRBV12-4, with a possible D match to TRBD1 (5 bases). TRBJ1-5 explains the end of the DNA better; the J call may be wrong. The CDR3 is made up of 15 amino acids. CDR3 DNA sequence: TGTGCCAGCAGCACCGGGGAGACCCGCAGGGATACGCAGCATTTT. Amino acids: CASSTGETRRDTQHF.

This clonotype was observed many times. The chain has TRBV11-3 and TRBJ2-2, with D possibly being TRBD2 (6 bases). This CDR3 has 15 residues. Germline loops: CDR1 SGHNT, CDR2 YENEEA. Between the trimmed V and J ends, which lost 5 bases and 4 bases, there was a span of 14 bases. CDR3 coding DNA: TGTGCCAGCAGCCCCTTCGGGGGTAGCACCGGGGAGCTGTTTTTT. This gives the protein CASSPFGGSTGELFF.

This clonotype has only a few counts. The gene calls are TRBV5-1 and TRBJ2-7; D not certain. V lost 5 bases and J 0 bases, leaving 21 bases between the germline ends. The CDR3 runs to 17 residues. Germline V gene lookup returns CDR1 SGHRS and CDR2 YFSETQ. CDR3 sequence reads: CASSPNQNTASSYEQYF. Here the CDR3 DNA reads TGCGCCAGCAGTCCTAACCAAAATACCGCTAGCTCCTACGAGCAGTACTTC.

As to this clonotype: This clone may be a read error of a much larger clone one base away. The J gene is TRBJ2-1, the V gene TRBV11-2, with a possible D match to TRBD1 (5 bases). The V end was cut by 3 bases, the J end by 2 bases, with 8 bases between. The CDR3 loop spans 14 amino acids. The germline CDR1 and CDR2 sequences are SGHAT and FQNNGV. The DNA of the CDR3 is TGTGCCAGCAGCTTGGGGCCAGCCTACAATGAGCAGTTCTTC. Translation: CASSLGPAYNEQFF.

Ten or more counts support this clonotype. This chain links TRBV5-1 with TRBJ2-1; 8 nucleotides line up with TRBD1. The CDR3 spans 16 residues. CDR1 SGHRS and CDR2 YFSETQ come from the germline V gene. With 0 bases clipped from V and 7 bases from J, the junction kept 9 bases outside the gene matches. The CDR3 DNA reads TGCGCCAGCAGCTTGGGAACCGGACAGGGCGTTAATGAGCAGTTCTTC. Protein product: CASSLGTGQGVNEQFF.

In this sample, this clonotype turned up a few times. The chain links TRBV30 to TRBJ2-5; D possibly corresponds to TRBD2 (6 bases). The CDR3 is made up of 15 amino acids. Germline CDR1 and CDR2: GTSNPN and SVGIG (reference sequence). V lost 3 bases and J lost 0, with 14 bases in between. CDR3 in DNA: TGTGCCTGGAGGGGGGACTCGGGGTACCAAGAGACCCAGTACTTC. Its translation: CAWRGDSGYQETQYF.

The rearrangement links TRBV18 to TRBJ2-1; possibly TRBD2 for D (5 bases). Germline lookup yields CDR1 KGHSH and CDR2 LQKENI. The CDR3 contains 18 residues. V gave up 2 bases and J gave up 0 bases, with 17 bases separating them. DNA for the CDR3: TGTGCCAGCTCACCAACTCGTTTAGAGCGGATCTCCTACAATGAGCAGTTCTTC. Protein sequence: CASSPTRLERISYNEQFF.

V usage is TRBV4-3 and J usage is TRBJ1-5, with D possibly TRBD1 on 5 matching bases. The germline V and J ends were trimmed by 1 base and 3 bases, with 10 bases remaining between them. Germline loops: CDR1 LGHNA, CDR2 YSLEER. The CDR3 runs 15 residues. The CDR3 loop reads CASSQGRGTNQPQHF. CDR3 nucleotide sequence: TGCGCCAGCAGCCAAGGTCGCGGGACCAATCAGCCCCAGCATTTT.

This clonotype was detected ten times or more. The chain combines TRBV9 with TRBJ1-1; 7 bases are shared with TRBD1. Germline CDR1 and CDR2: SGDLS and YYNGEE. This CDR3 contains 18 residues. V shed 4 bases and J 0 bases; nucleotides not matched to a gene: 15. The CDR3 sequence: CASSPSGTAYHMNTEAFF. Here the CDR3 DNA reads TGTGCCAGCAGCCCCTCCGGGACAGCTTACCACATGAACACTGAAGCTTTCTTT.

This clonotype was recorded at least ten times. The chain is built from TRBV7-3 and TRBJ2-1, with 7 bases matching TRBD2. The J segment lost 7 bases and the V segment lost 5 bases, leaving 14 bases of the junction unmatched. Germline CDR1 and CDR2: SGHTA and FQGTGA. The length of the CDR3 is 16 residues. This CDR3 is CASSNGGGPRLNEQFF. The DNA for the CDR3 is TGTGCCAGCAGCAACGGGGGAGGGCCACGTTTGAATGAGCAGTTCTTC.

The table lists this clonotype with many counts. This chain links TRBV28 with TRBJ2-3; no definite D call. Germline lookup yields CDR1 MDHEN and CDR2 SYDVKM. V was pared by 8 bases and J by 6 bases, with 15 bases between. CDR3 length equals 13 residues. The DNA for the CDR3 is TGTGCCAGCTCCCGAACAGAGGCGGATACGCAGTATTTT. Amino acids: CASSRTEADTQYF. Full variable domain (outside the CDR3, taken from reference TRBV28 and TRBJ2-3): DVKVTQSSRYLVKRTGEKVFLECVQDMDHENMFWYRQDPGLGLRLIYFSYDVKMKEKGDIPEGYSVSREKKERFSLILESASTNQTSMYLCASSRTEADTQYFGPGTRLTVL.

The CDR3 sequence: CASSSGSRWAFF. The CDR3 DNA sequence: TGTGCCAGCAGCTCAGGGAGCAGGTGGGCTTTCTTT. The V and J genes are TRBV7-2 and TRBJ1-1, with D perhaps TRBD1 (5 bases). Germline V CDR1 and CDR2: SGHTA, FQGNSA. With 4 bases removed from V and 11 bases from J, the gap between germline ends came to 14 bases. There are 12 residues in the CDR3.

There are a few counts of this clonotype. This chain links TRBV10-3 with TRBJ2-7, with a tentative D call TRBD2 (5 bases). Per the germline V gene, CDR1 is ENHRY and CDR2 is SYGVKD. This CDR3 contains 12 residues. Trimming removed 6 bases at V and 3 bases at J, with 9 bases between. The CDR3 region is CAIRLGNYEQYF. CDR3 nucleotide sequence: TGTGCCATCAGACTAGGAAACTACGAGCAGTACTTC.